This is a list of T cell receptor beta chains from one sample in a study of blood T cell repertoires in COVID-19. This table comes from immunoSEQ multiplex PCR, and its TCRdb copy is limited to in-frame clones, with some not included. The sample lists roughly 120,000 clones, roughly 84% seen once, with 8% to 9.5% in the top ten. Specimen: peripheral blood. The origin of the receptors is a woman aged 65 to 85 who had recovered from COVID-19. The CDR3 runs from the conserved cysteine through the conserved F or W. A D gene is named only where the DNA matches it firmly. Where a row states a size, it is once, few, many or the class of an expanded clone; other rows omit it.

.	TRBJ2-2	.	TRBV5-5	CASSGSYTGGELFF	TGTGCCAGCAGTGGATCGTACACGGGCGGGGAGCTGTTTTTT
.	TRBJ2-7	TRBD1	TRBV7-3	CASSLTSGTASYEQYF	TGTGCCAGCAGCTTAACCTCCGGGACAGCTTCCTACGAGCAGTACTTC
.	TRBJ2-2	.	TRBV6-2/TRBV6-3	CASSYPKHTGELFF	TGTGCCAGCAGTTACCCCAAGCACACCGGGGAGCTGTTTTTT
once	TRBJ1-2	TRBD1	TRBV15	CATSRGDRGGVWGYTF	TGTGCCACCAGCAGAGGAGACAGGGGCGGGGTGTGGGGCTACACCTTC
.	TRBJ1-1	.	TRBV30	CAWSGGGDTEAFF	TGTGCCTGGAGTGGGGGGGGTGACACTGAAGCTTTCTTT
few	TRBJ1-4	TRBD1	TRBV5-1	CASSLTGEGEKLFF	TGCGCCAGCAGCTTGACAGGGGAAGGCGAAAAACTGTTTTTT
.	TRBJ1-6	TRBD1	TRBV10-3	CAISESGLPGQGFLSPLHF	TGTGCCATCAGTGAGTCAGGGCTACCGGGACAGGGCTTCCTGTCACCCCTCCACTTT
.	TRBJ2-1	TRBD1	TRBV10-1	CASRDRVREQFF	TGCGCCAGCAGAGACAGGGTCAGAGAGCAGTTCTTC
.	TRBJ2-1	TRBD2	TRBV11-3	CASSSAPGLAGVGEQFF	TGTGCCAGCAGCTCGGCCCCGGGACTAGCGGGAGTCGGTGAGCAGTTCTTC
.	TRBJ2-5	TRBD2	TRBV19	CASSITGLAKQETQYF	TGTGCCAGTAGTATAACCGGACTAGCGAAACAAGAGACCCAGTACTTC
.	TRBJ1-1	.	TRBV9	CASSGGRANTEAFF	TGTGCCAGCAGCGGGGGGAGGGCTAACACTGAAGCTTTCTTT
.	TRBJ2-1	TRBD2	TRBV7-2	CASSRTGLLGNEQFF	TGTGCCAGCAGTAGAACGGGACTACTTGGCAATGAGCAGTTCTTC
once	TRBJ2-3	.	TRBV28	CASIRSQGQTDTQYF	TGTGCCAGCATTAGGAGCCAAGGCCAAACAGATACGCAGTATTTT
once	TRBJ2-7	TRBD1	TRBV7-2	CASSLKTGGIEQYF	TGTGCCAGCAGCTTAAAGACAGGGGGCATTGAGCAGTACTTC
.	TRBJ2-1	TRBD2	TRBV7-2	CASRSGGAYNEQFF	TGTGCCAGCAGAAGCGGGGGGGCCTACAATGAGCAGTTCTTC
.	TRBJ1-4	.	TRBV18	CASSPQGLDITNEKLFF	TGTGCCAGCTCACCCCAGGGACTGGACATAACTAATGAAAAACTGTTTTTT
.	TRBJ1-1	.	TRBV6-5	CASSYPRGDTEAFF	TGTGCCAGCAGTTATCCCAGGGGTGACACTGAAGCTTTCTTT
.	TRBJ2-3	.	TRBV28	CASSPPAGSSTDTQYF	TGTGCCAGCAGCCCCCCAGCGGGCTCTAGCACAGATACGCAGTATTTT
once	TRBJ2-3	.	TRBV15	CATSSPPDGGDTQYF	TGTGCCACCAGCAGCCCCCCGGACGGGGGAGATACGCAGTATTTT
once	TRBJ2-7	.	TRBV11-1	CASSQGHLSEQYF	TGTGCCAGCAGCCAGGGGCACCTCTCCGAGCAGTACTTC
.	TRBJ2-2	TRBD2	TRBV15	CATSRGLAGETGELFF	TGTGCCACCAGCAGGGGACTAGCGGGAGAGACCGGGGAGCTGTTTTTT
.	TRBJ1-2	TRBD1	TRBV30	CAWSGDSWGYTF	TGTGCCTGGAGTGGGGACAGTTGGGGCTACACCTTC
.	TRBJ2-2	TRBD2	TRBV9	CASSVVAGPNTGELFF	TGTGCCAGCAGCGTAGTAGCGGGGCCGAACACCGGGGAGCTGTTTTTT
once	TRBJ2-7	TRBD2	TRBV18	CASSPGLAGDYEQYF	TGTGCCAGCTCACCAGGACTAGCGGGGGACTACGAGCAGTACTTC
few	TRBJ1-3	TRBD1	TRBV7-9	CASSFAGGTGNTIYF	TGTGCCAGCAGCTTCGCAGGGGGCACTGGAAACACCATATATTTT
once	TRBJ2-1	TRBD2	TRBV14	CASSQRGGKAYNEQFF	TGTGCCAGCAGCCAACGCGGGGGGAAGGCCTACAATGAGCAGTTCTTC
.	TRBJ2-3	TRBD2	TRBV11-2	CASSLTSGKVTDTQYF	TGTGCCAGCAGCTTGACTAGCGGGAAGGTCACAGATACGCAGTATTTT
.	TRBJ2-7	.	TRBV2	CASSPGLRREYEQYF	TGTGCCAGCAGTCCGGGACTGCGGAGAGAGTACGAGCAGTACTTC
.	TRBJ2-7	TRBD2	TRBV5-4	CASSPGLAGNSYEQYF	TGTGCCAGCAGCCCGGGACTAGCGGGGAACTCCTACGAGCAGTACTTC
few	TRBJ2-3	TRBD2	TRBV7-9	CASSLGLAGGRLGTDTQYF	TGTGCCAGCAGCTTAGGCCTAGCGGGGGGGCGCCTGGGCACAGATACGCAGTATTTT
.	TRBJ2-1	.	TRBV4-3	CASSQAGGHYNEQFF	TGCGCCAGCAGCCAAGCGGGGGGCCACTACAATGAGCAGTTCTTC
.	TRBJ2-5	TRBD2	TRBV28	CASSSLQAGYQETQYF	TGTGCCAGCAGTTCCCTCCAAGCGGGGTACCAAGAGACCCAGTACTTC
.	TRBJ2-1	TRBD2	TRBV9	CASSLSGGLYNEQFF	TGTGCCAGCAGCCTTAGCGGGGGCCTCTACAATGAGCAGTTCTTC
.	TRBJ2-7	.	TRBV4-3	CASSQVASNYEQYF	TGCGCCAGCAGCCAAGTTGCTAGTAACTACGAGCAGTACTTC
.	TRBJ2-1	.	TRBV2	CASNEESSYNEQFF	TGTGCCAGCAATGAGGAGAGCTCCTACAATGAGCAGTTCTTC
once	TRBJ2-5	TRBD2	TRBV2	CASSEKSGSRRETQYF	TGTGCCAGCAGTGAAAAAAGCGGGAGCCGCCGAGAGACCCAGTACTTC
.	TRBJ2-1	.	TRBV5-5	CASSLSSVDYEQFF	TGTGCCAGCAGCTTGTCAAGTGTGGACTATGAGCAGTTCTTC
.	TRBJ2-7	TRBD2	TRBV5-1	CASSRVAGHGEQYF	TGCGCCAGCAGCAGGGTAGCGGGACATGGGGAGCAGTACTTC
.	TRBJ1-2	.	TRBV28	CASRSTANYGYTF	TGTGCCAGCAGATCGACAGCTAACTATGGCTACACCTTC
.	TRBJ2-4	.	TRBV5-1	CASSLEGGVNIQYF	TGCGCCAGCAGCTTGGAAGGGGGTGTGAACATTCAGTACTTC
.	TRBJ2-7	TRBD1	TRBV4-2	CASGRSRQGAFEQYF	TGTGCCAGCGGCCGCTCGAGGCAGGGGGCGTTCGAGCAGTACTTC
.	TRBJ2-3	.	TRBV15	CATSRDWTSTDTQYF	TGTGCCACCAGCAGAGACTGGACTAGCACAGATACGCAGTATTTT
.	TRBJ1-1	.	TRBV21-1	CASRFGGTDHFF	TGTGCCAGCAGGTTTGGGGGGACCGACCACTTCTTT
.	TRBJ2-5	.	TRBV7-2	CASSLGWTDQETQYF	TGTGCCAGCAGCTTAGGGTGGACAGACCAAGAGACCCAGTACTTC
once	TRBJ2-6	TRBD1	TRBV2	CASSSGQGGGANVLTF	TGTGCCAGCAGTTCCGGACAGGGTGGTGGGGCCAACGTCCTGACTTTC